The clone carrying this T cell receptor beta chain ranks as medium-sized. No antigen is known for it. Tregs were sorted as CD4+CD25+CD127-/low cells. Study results and caveats: Whole repertoires were not studied in the larger cohort, only one V-J beta rearrangement.

From the 5' RACE reads, TCRdb called clonotypes with MiXCR, one entry per CDR3 protein. The table lists approximately 11,000 distinct CDR3 sequences, roughly a quarter of them singletons. The germline V gene encodes CDR1 SGHRS and CDR2 YFSETQ. V shed 4 bases and J shed 1 base, with 24 bases lying between them. CDR3 length equals 19 residues. The chain links TRBV5-1 to TRBJ1-3; D might be TRBD1 (5 bases). The sequence came from a female donor with breast cancer. The specimen sequenced was Tregs sorted from a lymph node. CDR3 sequence reads: CASSNRDVNFFPSGNTIYF. CDR3 bases: TGCGCCAGCAGCAACCGGGACGTCAACTTCTTTCCGTCTGGAAACACCATATATTTT.